The clone carrying this T cell receptor (beta chain) was counted only a few times. Its specificity is unknown. Semi-nested PCR with Nested Universal Primer A followed constant-region reverse priming of full-length variable regions. MiXCR was run by TCRdb on the 5' RACE reads, yielding one entry per CDR3 protein. The profile shows approximately 40,000 distinct CDR3 sequences, approximately 17% of them singletons. Findings and caveats of the study: The TCR gene usage of tumor memory CD4+ T cells clustered together with blood and lymph node memory CD4+ cells and with lymph node naive CD4+ cells.

The CDR3 loop spans 19 amino acids. Germline values: CDR1 SGHRS, CDR2 YFSETQ. The junction had 21 bases not matched to a gene; V was cut back by 4 bases and J by 3 bases. CD25-based Treg depletion was applied to purified naive CD4+ T cells. Sample: naive CD4+ T cells sorted from a lymph node. Subset of the sample: naive CD4+ T cells, CD4+CD45RA+CD25-. The TCR sequence derives from a female donor with breast cancer. This chain connects TRBV5-1 to TRBJ2-7; 8 nucleotides align to TRBD1. CDR3 region: CASSHPPGTGSPVDYEQYF. CDR3 nucleotide sequence: TGCGCCAGCAGCCACCCTCCCGGGACAGGTTCTCCAGTCGACTACGAGCAGTACTTC.